These 27 T cell receptor beta chains originate from one sample sequenced in a study of naive and memory T cell subsets. Their antigens remain unidentified. Findings and caveats of the study: A few larger clonotypes appeared in naive repertoires, especially CD8, possibly memory cells re-expressing CD45RA.

The beta constant-region primer was an equimolar mix of two oligonucleotides covering TRBC1 and TRBC2. Four rounds of PCR amplified the ligated cDNA using nested alpha and beta constant-region primers plus SP2. MiXCR, run by TCRdb on the UMI-ligation and nested PCR reads, gives a single entry per CDR3 protein. This table holds around 83,000 distinct CDR3 sequences, roughly 10% found once. Sequenced input: naive CD4+ T cells from blood. All receptors come from a human donor in good health.

J is TRBJ1-1 and V is TRBV5-4, with 12 nucleotides matching TRBD1. This CDR3 is 16 amino acids long. The V and J ends lost 7 bases and 3 bases, in that order; junction bases with no gene match: 10. Germline-derived CDR1 and CDR2 are SGHNT and YYREEE (reference sequence). The CDR3 coding sequence is TGTGCCAGCTCCGGGACAGGGGGCAGGAGGGACACTGAAGCTTTCTTT. As protein: CASSGTGGRRDTEAFF. The full variable domain, completed using reference TRBV5-4 and TRBJ1-1, is ETGVTQSPTHLIKTRGQQVTLRCSSQSGHNTVSWYQQALGQGPQFIFQYYREEENGRGNFPPRFSGLQFPNYSSELNVNALELDDSALYLCASSGTGGRRDTEAFFGQGTRLTVV.

This clonotype was counted a few times. This chain joins TRBV25-1 and TRBJ2-3; 8 nucleotides match TRBD1. This CDR3 comprises 16 residues. The ends lost 2 bases at V and 5 bases at J; junction bases unmatched: 9. CDR1 is MGHDK and CDR2 is SYGVNS in the germline V gene. The CDR3 DNA follows: TGTGCCAGCAGTGAAGATTCGGCAGGGGGCAGAGATACGCAGTATTTT. Amino acids: CASSEDSAGGRDTQYF.

The genes are TRBV5-5 and TRBJ1-6, with D possibly TRBD1 on 5 matching bases. The germline gives CDR1 SGHKS, CDR2 YYEKEE (reference sequence). CDR3 length: 14 residues. The V end lost 3 bases, the J end lost 5 bases, and 9 bases lay between the germline ends. In DNA, the CDR3 is TGTGCCAGCAGCTGGGGACCGGATAATTCACCCCTCCACTTT. This codes for CASSWGPDNSPLHF.

This clonotype was detected a few times. This rearrangement joins TRBV28 to TRBJ1-6, with a tentative D call TRBD1 (6 bases). In germline, CDR1 is MDHEN, CDR2 SYDVKM. V lost 5 bases and J lost 10, with 9 bases in between. The CDR3 has 12 amino acids. The CDR3 DNA reads as TGTGCCAGCAGTCACAGGGAATCACCCCTCCACTTT. This codes for CASSHRESPLHF.

This clonotype was recorded at least ten times. At one end the junction does not follow the germline gene, possibly because of a read error. CDR3 nucleotide sequence: TGTGCCAGCAGTTACCCAATAAAGTTCAAGGTCTTC. Translated, it gives CASSYPIKFKVF. This rearrangement joins TRBV6-2 or TRBV6-3 to TRBJ2-1, with D uncertain. The CDR3 totals 12 residues. Germline lookup yields CDR1 MNHEY and CDR2 SVGEGT.

J is TRBJ2-3 and V is TRBV12-3 or TRBV12-4; maybe TRBD2 (6 bases). The CDR3 is 16 residues long. Trimming left V 5 bases short and J 1 base short, with 16 bases between. The CDR3 sequence is CASSLPLASRTDTQYF. Here the CDR3 DNA reads TGTGCCAGCAGTCTCCCTCTAGCGTCTCGCACAGATACGCAGTATTTT.

A few counts support this clonotype. The chain has TRBV7-9 and TRBJ1-6, with D perhaps matching TRBD1 (6 bases). Trimming removed 4 bases at V and 7 bases at J, with 11 bases between. The CDR3 is 14 amino acids. Looked up from germline, CDR1 is SEHNR and CDR2 is FQNEAQ (reference sequence). This CDR3 reads CASSWTEKNSPLHF. CDR3 DNA: TGTGCCAGCAGCTGGACAGAGAAGAATTCACCCCTCCACTTT.

This clonotype has more than one count but fewer than ten. The rearrangement joins TRBV27 to TRBJ1-3; 10 nucleotides match TRBD1. Germline V lookup: CDR1 MNHEY, CDR2 SMNVEV (reference sequence). There are 15 residues in the CDR3. V lost 5 bases to trimming and J lost 4 bases; unmatched junction nucleotides: 5. This CDR3 is CASSKGQGTGNTIYF. The DNA of the CDR3 is TGTGCCAGCAGTAAGGGACAGGGGACAGGAAACACCATATATTTT.

CDR3: CASSRDRLGTSGNTIYF. DNA of the CDR3: TGCGCCAGCAGCCGGGACAGGCTGGGCACCTCTGGAAACACCATATATTTT. The genes are TRBV4-3 and TRBJ1-3; 8 bases are shared with TRBD1. The germline V gene has CDR1 LGHNA and CDR2 YSLEER. The CDR3 totals 17 residues. The J segment lost 0 bases and the V segment lost 4 bases, leaving 8 bases of the junction unmatched.

This clonotype was detected only a few times. The chain joins TRBV29-1 to TRBJ1-1; D call uncertain. The CDR3 covers 13 residues. The V end was cut by 4 bases, the J end by 8 bases, with 17 bases between. From germline, CDR1 is SQVTM and CDR2 ANQGSEA. The CDR3 coding sequence is TGCAGCGTTGCGCGCAGCCTTGAAAAAGAAGCTTTCTTT. Residues: CSVARSLEKEAFF.

CDR3 DNA: TGTGCCACCAGGGCTTCGGGGGCCAACGTCCTGACTTTC. Translation gives CATRASGANVLTF. The V call is TRBV24-1, the J call TRBJ2-6; D unresolved. There are 13 residues in the CDR3. Trimming removed 7 bases at V and 4 bases at J, with 7 bases between. Per the germline V gene, CDR1 is KGHDR and CDR2 is SFDVKD.

The chain recombines TRBV7-3 with TRBJ2-1, with 7 nucleotides matching TRBD2. Losses at the gene ends were 5 bases for V and 5 bases for J; bases not matched to a gene: 9. The CDR3 has 15 amino acids. The V gene's germline CDR1 is SGHTA and CDR2 FQGTGA. This chain's CDR3 is CASSLSGLTNNEQFF. The CDR3 DNA reads TGTGCCAGCAGCCTATCGGGACTAACCAACAATGAGCAGTTCTTC.

The table lists this clonotype with a few counts. The chain combines TRBV5-1 with TRBJ2-1; D is undetermined. The CDR3 consists of 15 residues. Trimming shortened V by 0 bases and J by 0 bases, and 7 bases separated the two germline ends. Germline V gene data show CDR1 as SGHRS and CDR2 as YFSETQ. As DNA, the CDR3 is TGCGCCAGCAGCTTGGGACTCTCCTCCTACAATGAGCAGTTCTTC. Translation gives CASSLGLSSYNEQFF.

This clonotype was detected many times. This chain uses TRBV4-3 with TRBJ2-1; 11 bases are shared with TRBD2. CDR1 is LGHNA and CDR2 is YSLEER in the germline V gene. CDR3 length: 18 amino acids. V lost 2 bases to trimming and J lost 6 bases; unmatched junction nucleotides: 12. CDR3 DNA: TGCGCCAGCAGCCAATTTAGCGGTACTAGCGGGAGTGTCAATGAGCAGTTCTTC. Its translation: CASSQFSGTSGSVNEQFF.

This clonotype was observed a few times. The genes are TRBV24-1 and TRBJ2-1; D not certain. The germline V gene encodes CDR1 KGHDR and CDR2 SFDVKD. V gave up 3 bases and J gave up 0 bases, with 11 bases separating them. This CDR3 has 16 residues. The chain's CDR3 is CATSDARPSSYNEQFF. The CDR3 nucleotides read TGTGCCACCAGTGATGCCCGGCCTAGCTCCTACAATGAGCAGTTCTTC.

This chain joins TRBV30 and TRBJ2-4, with D unresolved. V lost 5 bases to trimming and J lost 1 base, with 24 bases between them. This CDR3 has 18 residues. The germline V gene has CDR1 GTSNPN and CDR2 SVGIG (reference sequence). This chain's CDR3 is CAWSTGHSVLRAKNIQYF. CDR3 bases: TGTGCCTGGTCCACCGGGCACTCGGTTCTGAGGGCCAAAAACATTCAGTACTTC.

This chain connects TRBV6-2 or TRBV6-3 to TRBJ1-5; 7 bases match TRBD1. Germline V gene sequence: CDR1 MNHEY, CDR2 SVGEGT. The CDR3 covers 17 residues. V gave up 8 bases and J gave up 2 bases; unmatched junction bases: 15. CDR3 residues: CASGDRVGRAGNQPQHF. The CDR3 DNA sequence: TGTGCCAGCGGAGACAGGGTCGGACGAGCGGGCAATCAGCCCCAGCATTTT.

Remarks on this clonotype: One junction end disagrees with the germline gene, perhaps due to a read error. V usage is TRBV6-5 and J usage is TRBJ2-5; a weak D match, TRBD1 (6 bases). CDR3 size: 13 residues. Germline V gives CDR1 MNHEY, CDR2 SVGAGI. CDR3 region: CAGSYRVSGTQYF. In DNA form, the CDR3 reads TGTGCCGGCAGTTACAGGGTATCGGGGACCCAGTACTTC.

This clonotype was observed at least ten times. V usage is TRBV30 and J usage is TRBJ2-3; 11 positions match TRBD2. Losses at the gene ends were 2 bases for V and 4 bases for J; bases not matched to a gene: 11. Looked up from germline, CDR1 is GTSNPN and CDR2 is SVGIG (reference sequence). The CDR3 sequence is 17 residues long. CDR3 region: CAWSPLRTSGRADTQYF. CDR3 nucleotides: TGTGCCTGGAGTCCCCTTCGGACTAGCGGGCGAGCAGATACGCAGTATTTT.

This clonotype was seen many times. The chain couples TRBV20-1 to TRBJ2-7; D not resolved. Germline values: CDR1 DFQATT, CDR2 SNEGSKA (reference sequence). The V end was cut by 3 bases, the J end by 7 bases, with 13 bases between. The CDR3 extends over 12 amino acids. CDR3 region: CSARPPLEEQYF. Here the CDR3 DNA reads TGCAGTGCTAGGCCCCCCTTAGAGGAGCAGTACTTC.

This clonotype was recorded once. It may be a read error: a sequence one base away is much more abundant. This chain connects TRBV7-9 to TRBJ2-7; the match to TRBD2 covers 11 bases. The germline CDR1 and CDR2 sequences are SEHNR and FQNEAQ (reference sequence). Trimming cost V 5 bases and J 2 bases; bases outside gene matches: 14. The CDR3 extends over 18 amino acids. CDR3 residues: CASSPRNAGLAVPYEQYF. The CDR3 bases are TGTGCCAGCAGCCCACGAAACGCGGGACTAGCGGTCCCCTACGAGCAGTACTTC.

This clonotype was observed many times. This sequence joins TRBV20-1 and TRBJ2-5; D not certain. Germline V gives CDR1 DFQATT, CDR2 SNEGSKA (reference sequence). The length of the CDR3 is 14 residues. V lost 6 bases to trimming and J lost 1 base, with 15 bases between them. This CDR3 is CSAHDNPTQETQYF. In DNA form, the CDR3 reads TGCAGTGCCCACGACAACCCGACCCAAGAGACCCAGTACTTC.

This clonotype showed up many times. The chain is built from TRBV7-2 and TRBJ2-4; 9 bases are shared with TRBD2. The CDR3 runs 16 residues. The germline gives CDR1 SGHTA, CDR2 FQGNSA. Trimming cost V 5 bases and J 0 bases; bases outside gene matches: 5. CDR3 nucleotide sequence: TGTGCCAGCAGCCGCCAGCGGGAGGTAGCCAAAAACATTCAGTACTTC. This sequence encodes CASSRQREVAKNIQYF.

This clonotype was seen a few times. The chain carries TRBV18 and TRBJ1-1; 7 nucleotides align to TRBD1. CDR3 length: 15 residues. V lost 3 bases and J lost 1; bases outside the gene matches: 5. Germline V gene lookup returns CDR1 KGHSH and CDR2 LQKENI. CDR3 residues: CASSPTDRANTEAFF. DNA of the CDR3: TGTGCCAGCTCACCGACCGACAGGGCGAACACTGAAGCTTTCTTT.

The chain combines TRBV4-2 with TRBJ2-3, with 9 nucleotides matching TRBD2. Germline CDR1 reads LGHNA; CDR2 reads YNFKEQ. The CDR3 is made up of 16 amino acids. The J segment lost 5 bases and the V segment lost 4 bases, leaving 10 bases of the junction unmatched. For the CDR3, the DNA is TGTGCCAGCAGCCTCAGCAGCGGGGGGACCGAAGATACGCAGTATTTT. This codes for CASSLSSGGTEDTQYF.

This clonotype has more than one count but fewer than ten. The chain joins TRBV20-1 to TRBJ2-7, with TRBD1 matching 8 bases. Trimming at V came to 1 base and at J to 2 bases, leaving 4 bases not matched to a gene. The CDR3 totals 14 residues. Per the germline V gene, CDR1 is DFQATT and CDR2 is SNEGSKA (reference sequence). CDR3 loop: CSARARDRPYEQYF. In DNA form, the CDR3 reads TGCAGTGCTAGAGCCCGGGACAGGCCCTACGAGCAGTACTTC.

The chain couples TRBV20-1 to TRBJ1-6; no firm D call. CDR1 DFQATT and CDR2 SNEGSKA come from the germline V gene (reference sequence). V was pared by 0 bases and J by 7 bases, with 7 bases between. The CDR3 runs 13 residues. The CDR3 region is CSAREQHNSPLHF. The CDR3 DNA follows: TGCAGTGCTAGAGAACAGCACAATTCACCCCTCCACTTT.